The source of this T cell receptor (beta chain) is a study of blood T cells in healthy people across ages. Study in general: About one barcoded beta molecule per two T cells was captured by template switching.

The CDR3 spans 16 residues. V trimming: 2 bases; J trimming: 0 bases; junction bases outside the gene matches: 4. Details on this clonotype: Its antigen is currently unknown.

Study findings and constraints: Both naive CD4+ cell counts and diversity were greater in long-lived donors than in aged donors.

Next came a second PCR, run for about 6 to 11 cycles, which used a sample-barcoded 5' primer along with a J-beta primer mix. TCRdb re-called the 5' RACE reads through MiXCR, storing one row per CDR3 protein. Of 780,000 or so distinct CDR3 sequences listed, more than 55% are singletons. The sample consisted of blood. The source is a man aged 35 to 55 in good health. The chain employs TRBV12-3 or TRBV12-4 and TRBJ1-2; 9 nucleotides line up with TRBD1. The chain's CDR3 is CASSLSRTGANYGYTF. The CDR3 coding sequence is TGTGCCAGCAGTTTATCTAGGACAGGGGCTAACTATGGCTACACCTTC.